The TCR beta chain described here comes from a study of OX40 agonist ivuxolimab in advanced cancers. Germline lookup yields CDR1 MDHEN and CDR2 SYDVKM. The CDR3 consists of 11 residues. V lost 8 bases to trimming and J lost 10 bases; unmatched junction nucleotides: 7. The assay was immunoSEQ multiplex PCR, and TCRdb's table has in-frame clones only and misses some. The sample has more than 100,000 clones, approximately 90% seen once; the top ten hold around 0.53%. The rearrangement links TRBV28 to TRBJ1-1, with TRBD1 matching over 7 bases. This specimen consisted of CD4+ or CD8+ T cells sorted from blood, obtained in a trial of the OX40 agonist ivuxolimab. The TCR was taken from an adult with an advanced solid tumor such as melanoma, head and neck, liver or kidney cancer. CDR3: CASDYRGGAFF. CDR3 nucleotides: TGTGCCAGCGACTACAGGGGAGGAGCTTTCTTT.